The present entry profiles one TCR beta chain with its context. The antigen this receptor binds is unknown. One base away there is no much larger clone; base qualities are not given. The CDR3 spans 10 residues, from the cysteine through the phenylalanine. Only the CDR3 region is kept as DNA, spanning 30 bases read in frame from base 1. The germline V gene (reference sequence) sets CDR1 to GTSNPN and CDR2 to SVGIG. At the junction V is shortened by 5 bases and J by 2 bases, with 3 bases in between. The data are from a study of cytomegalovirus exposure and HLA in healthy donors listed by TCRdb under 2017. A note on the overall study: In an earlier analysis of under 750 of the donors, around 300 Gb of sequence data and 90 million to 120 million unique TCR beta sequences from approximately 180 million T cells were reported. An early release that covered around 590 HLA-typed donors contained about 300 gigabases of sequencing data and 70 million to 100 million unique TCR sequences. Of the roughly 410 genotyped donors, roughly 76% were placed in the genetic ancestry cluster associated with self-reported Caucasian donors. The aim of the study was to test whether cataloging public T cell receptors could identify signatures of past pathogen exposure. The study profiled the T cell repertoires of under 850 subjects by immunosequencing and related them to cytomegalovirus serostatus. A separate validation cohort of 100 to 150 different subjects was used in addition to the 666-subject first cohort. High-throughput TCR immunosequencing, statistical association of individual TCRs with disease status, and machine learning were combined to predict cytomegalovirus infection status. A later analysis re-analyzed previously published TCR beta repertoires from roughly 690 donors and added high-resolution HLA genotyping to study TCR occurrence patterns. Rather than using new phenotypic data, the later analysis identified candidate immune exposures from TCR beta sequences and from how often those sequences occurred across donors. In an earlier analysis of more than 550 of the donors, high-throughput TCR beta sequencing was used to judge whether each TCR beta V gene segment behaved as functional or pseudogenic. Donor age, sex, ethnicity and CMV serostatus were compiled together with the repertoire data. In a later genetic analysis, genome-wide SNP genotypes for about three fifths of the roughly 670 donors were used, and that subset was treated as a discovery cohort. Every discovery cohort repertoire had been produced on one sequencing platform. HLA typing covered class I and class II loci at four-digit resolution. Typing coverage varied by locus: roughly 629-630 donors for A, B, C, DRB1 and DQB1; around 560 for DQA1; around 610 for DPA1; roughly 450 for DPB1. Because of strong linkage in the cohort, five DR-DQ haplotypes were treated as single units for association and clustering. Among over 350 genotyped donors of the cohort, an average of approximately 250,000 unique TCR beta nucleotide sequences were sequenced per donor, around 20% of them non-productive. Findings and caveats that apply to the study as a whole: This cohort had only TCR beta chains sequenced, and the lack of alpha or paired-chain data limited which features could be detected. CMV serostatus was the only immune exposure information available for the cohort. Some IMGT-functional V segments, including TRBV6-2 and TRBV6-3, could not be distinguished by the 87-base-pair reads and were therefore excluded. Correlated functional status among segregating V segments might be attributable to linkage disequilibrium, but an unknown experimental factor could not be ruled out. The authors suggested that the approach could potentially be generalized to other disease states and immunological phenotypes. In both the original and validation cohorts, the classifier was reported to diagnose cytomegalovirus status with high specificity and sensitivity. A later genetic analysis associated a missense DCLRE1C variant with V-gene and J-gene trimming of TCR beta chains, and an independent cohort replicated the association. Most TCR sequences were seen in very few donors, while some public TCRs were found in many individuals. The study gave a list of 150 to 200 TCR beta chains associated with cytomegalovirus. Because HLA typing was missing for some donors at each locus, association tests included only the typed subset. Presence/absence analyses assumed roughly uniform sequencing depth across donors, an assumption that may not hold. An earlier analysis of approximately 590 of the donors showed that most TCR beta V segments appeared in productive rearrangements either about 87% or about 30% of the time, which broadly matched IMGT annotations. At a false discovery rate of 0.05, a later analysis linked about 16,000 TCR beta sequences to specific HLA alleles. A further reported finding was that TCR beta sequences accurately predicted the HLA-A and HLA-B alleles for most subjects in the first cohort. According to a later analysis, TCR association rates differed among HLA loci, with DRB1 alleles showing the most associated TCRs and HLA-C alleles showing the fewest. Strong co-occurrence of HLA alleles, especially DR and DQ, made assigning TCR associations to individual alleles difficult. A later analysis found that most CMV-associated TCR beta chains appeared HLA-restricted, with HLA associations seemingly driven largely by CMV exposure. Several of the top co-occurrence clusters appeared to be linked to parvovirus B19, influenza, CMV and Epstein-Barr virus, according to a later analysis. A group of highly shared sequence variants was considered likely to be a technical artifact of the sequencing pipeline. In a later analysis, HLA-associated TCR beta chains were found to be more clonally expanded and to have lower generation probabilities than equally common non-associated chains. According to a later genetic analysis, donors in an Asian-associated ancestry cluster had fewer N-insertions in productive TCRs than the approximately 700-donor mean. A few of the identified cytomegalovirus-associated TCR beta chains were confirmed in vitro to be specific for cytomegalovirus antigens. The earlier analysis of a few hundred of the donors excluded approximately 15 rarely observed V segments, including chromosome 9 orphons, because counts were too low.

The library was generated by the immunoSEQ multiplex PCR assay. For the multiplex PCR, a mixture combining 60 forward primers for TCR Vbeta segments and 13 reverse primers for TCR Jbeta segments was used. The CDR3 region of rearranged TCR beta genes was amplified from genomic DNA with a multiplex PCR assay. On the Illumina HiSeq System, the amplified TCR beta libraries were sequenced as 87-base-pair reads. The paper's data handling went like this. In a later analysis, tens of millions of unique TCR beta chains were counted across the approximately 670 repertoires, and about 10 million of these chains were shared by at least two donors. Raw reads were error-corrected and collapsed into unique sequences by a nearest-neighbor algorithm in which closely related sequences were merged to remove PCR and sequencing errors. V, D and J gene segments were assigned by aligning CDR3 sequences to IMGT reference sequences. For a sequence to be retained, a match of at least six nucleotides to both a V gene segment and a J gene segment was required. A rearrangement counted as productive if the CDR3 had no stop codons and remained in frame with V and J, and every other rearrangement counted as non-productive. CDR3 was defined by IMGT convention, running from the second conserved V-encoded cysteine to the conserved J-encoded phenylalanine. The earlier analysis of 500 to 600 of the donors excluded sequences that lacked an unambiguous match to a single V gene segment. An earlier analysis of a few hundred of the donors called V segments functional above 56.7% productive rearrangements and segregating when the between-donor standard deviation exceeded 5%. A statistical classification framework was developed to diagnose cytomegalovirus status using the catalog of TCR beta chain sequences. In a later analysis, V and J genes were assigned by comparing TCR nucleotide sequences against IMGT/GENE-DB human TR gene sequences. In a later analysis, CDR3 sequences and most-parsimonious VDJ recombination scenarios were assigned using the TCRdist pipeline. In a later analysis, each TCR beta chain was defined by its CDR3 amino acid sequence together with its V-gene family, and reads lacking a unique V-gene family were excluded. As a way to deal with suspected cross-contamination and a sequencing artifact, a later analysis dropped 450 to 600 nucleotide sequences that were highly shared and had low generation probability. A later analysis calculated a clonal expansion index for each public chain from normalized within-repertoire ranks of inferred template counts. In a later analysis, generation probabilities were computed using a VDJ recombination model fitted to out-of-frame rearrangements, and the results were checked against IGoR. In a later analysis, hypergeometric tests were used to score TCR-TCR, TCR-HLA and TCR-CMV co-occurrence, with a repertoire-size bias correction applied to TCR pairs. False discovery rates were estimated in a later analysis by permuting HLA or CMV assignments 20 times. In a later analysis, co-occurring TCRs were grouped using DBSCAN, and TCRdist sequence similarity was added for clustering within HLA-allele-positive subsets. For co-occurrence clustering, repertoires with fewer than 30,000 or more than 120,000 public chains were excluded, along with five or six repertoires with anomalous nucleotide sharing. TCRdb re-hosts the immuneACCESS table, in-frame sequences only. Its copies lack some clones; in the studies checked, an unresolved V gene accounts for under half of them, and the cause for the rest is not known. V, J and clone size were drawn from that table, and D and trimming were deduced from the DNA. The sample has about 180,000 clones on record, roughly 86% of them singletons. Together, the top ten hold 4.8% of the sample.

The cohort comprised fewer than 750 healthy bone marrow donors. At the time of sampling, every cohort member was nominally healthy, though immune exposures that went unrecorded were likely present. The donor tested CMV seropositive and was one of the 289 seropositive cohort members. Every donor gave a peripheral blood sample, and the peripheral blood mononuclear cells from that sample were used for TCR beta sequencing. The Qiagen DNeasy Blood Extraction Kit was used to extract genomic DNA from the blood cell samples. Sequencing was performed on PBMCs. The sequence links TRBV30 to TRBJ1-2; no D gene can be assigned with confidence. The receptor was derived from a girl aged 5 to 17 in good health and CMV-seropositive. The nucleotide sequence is TGTGCCTGGCAGAACTATGGCTACACCTTC. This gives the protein CAWQNYGYTF.